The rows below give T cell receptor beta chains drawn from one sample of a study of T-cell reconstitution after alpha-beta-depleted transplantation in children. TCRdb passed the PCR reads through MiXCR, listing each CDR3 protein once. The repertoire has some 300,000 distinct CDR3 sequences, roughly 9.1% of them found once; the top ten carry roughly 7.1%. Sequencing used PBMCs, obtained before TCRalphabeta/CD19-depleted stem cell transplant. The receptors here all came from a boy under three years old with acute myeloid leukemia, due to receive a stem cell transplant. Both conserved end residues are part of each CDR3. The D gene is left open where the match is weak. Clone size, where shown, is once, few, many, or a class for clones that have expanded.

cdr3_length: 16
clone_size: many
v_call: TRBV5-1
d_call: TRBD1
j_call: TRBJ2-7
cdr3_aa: CASSVRQGRGSYEQYF
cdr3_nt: TGCGCCAGCAGCGTACGACAGGGCAGGGGCTCCTACGAGCAGTACTTC

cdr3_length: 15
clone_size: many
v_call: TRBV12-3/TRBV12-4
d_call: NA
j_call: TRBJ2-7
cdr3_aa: CASSWGQGTSYEQYF
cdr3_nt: TGTGCCAGCAGTTGGGGACAAGGGACCTCCTACGAGCAGTACTTC

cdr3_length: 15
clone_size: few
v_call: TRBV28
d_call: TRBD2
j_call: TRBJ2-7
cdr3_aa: CASSFAHGGGYEQYF
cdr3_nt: TGTGCCAGCAGTTTTGCTCATGGGGGGGGCTACGAGCAGTACTTC

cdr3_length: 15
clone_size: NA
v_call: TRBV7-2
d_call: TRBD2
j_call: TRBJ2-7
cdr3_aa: CASSPGLAAPYEQYF
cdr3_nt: TGTGCCAGCAGCCCGGGACTAGCGGCCCCCTACGAGCAGTACTTC

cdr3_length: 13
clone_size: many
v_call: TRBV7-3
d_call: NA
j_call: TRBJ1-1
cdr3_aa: CASIGDRNTEAFF
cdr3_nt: TGTGCCAGCATCGGCGACAGGAACACTGAAGCTTTCTTT

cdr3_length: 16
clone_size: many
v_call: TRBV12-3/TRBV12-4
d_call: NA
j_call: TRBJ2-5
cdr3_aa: CASSLAGEGDLETQYF
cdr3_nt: TGTGCCAGCAGTTTAGCTGGGGAGGGGGACTTGGAGACCCAGTACTTC

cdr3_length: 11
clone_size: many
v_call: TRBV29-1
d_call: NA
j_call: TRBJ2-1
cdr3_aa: CSVPGAGEKFF
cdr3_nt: TGCAGCGTTCCAGGGGCGGGTGAGAAGTTCTTC

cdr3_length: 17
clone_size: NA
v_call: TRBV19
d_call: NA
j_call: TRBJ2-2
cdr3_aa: CASSIDLRPLGTGELFF
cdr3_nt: TGTGCCAGTAGTATAGATCTACGGCCCCTGGGCACCGGGGAGCTGTTTTTT

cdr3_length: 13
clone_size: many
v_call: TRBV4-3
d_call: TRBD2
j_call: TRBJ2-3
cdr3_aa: CASSQDRGSTQYF
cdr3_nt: TGCGCCAGCAGCCAAGATCGCGGGAGTACGCAGTATTTT

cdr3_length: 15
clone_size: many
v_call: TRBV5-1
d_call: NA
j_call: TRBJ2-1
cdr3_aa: CASSLTGNSYNEQFF
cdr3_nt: TGCGCCAGCAGCTTGACAGGGAACTCCTACAATGAGCAGTTCTTC

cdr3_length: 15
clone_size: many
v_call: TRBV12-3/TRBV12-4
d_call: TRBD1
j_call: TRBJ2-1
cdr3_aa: CASSLGDRAHNEQFF
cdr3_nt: TGTGCCAGCAGTTTAGGGGACAGGGCCCACAATGAGCAGTTCTTC

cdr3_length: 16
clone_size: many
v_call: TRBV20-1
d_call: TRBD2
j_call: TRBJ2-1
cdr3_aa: CSARDSASGRINEQFF
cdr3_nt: TGCAGTGCTAGAGACTCGGCTAGCGGGAGGATAAATGAGCAGTTCTTC

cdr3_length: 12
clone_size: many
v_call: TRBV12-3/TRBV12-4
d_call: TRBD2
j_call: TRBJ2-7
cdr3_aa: CASSHRGDEQYF
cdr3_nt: TGTGCCAGCAGCCACCGGGGGGACGAGCAGTACTTC

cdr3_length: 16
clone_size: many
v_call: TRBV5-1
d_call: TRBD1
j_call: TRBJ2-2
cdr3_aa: CASSLGTGMGPGELFF
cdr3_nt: TGCGCCAGCAGCTTGGGGACAGGAATGGGTCCCGGGGAGCTGTTTTTT

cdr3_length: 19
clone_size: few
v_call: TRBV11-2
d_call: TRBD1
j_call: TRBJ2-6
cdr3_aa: CASSLDRGQFRSGANVLTF
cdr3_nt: TGTGCCAGCAGCTTAGATCGGGGACAGTTTCGCTCTGGGGCCAACGTCCTGACTTTC

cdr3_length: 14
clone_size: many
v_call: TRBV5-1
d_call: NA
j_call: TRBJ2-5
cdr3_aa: CASSLAGMGETQYF
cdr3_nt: TGCGCCAGCAGCTTGGCCGGGATGGGTGAGACCCAGTACTTC